This T cell receptor beta chain was captured in a study of Tregs in tolerant kidney transplant recipients. Whole-study results and caveats: Antigen-driven expansion was suggested because donor-specific Tregs expanded more than all Tregs in tolerant patients. The small number of patients limits these findings pending further validation.

Profiled with immunoSEQ multiplex PCR; TCRdb holds only in-frame clones, not every one. This sample has about 110,000 clones, with 90% found just once. Trimming cost V 7 bases and J 6 bases; bases outside gene matches: 9. CDR3 length: 15 amino acids. Germline V gene lookup returns CDR1 LNHDA and CDR2 SQIVND (reference sequence). Thawed PBMCs were FACS-sorted into unstimulated CD4+CD25+CD127- regulatory T cells, CD4+CD25- non-regulatory cells, CD4 and CD8 cells. As to this clone: Its antigen is as yet unknown.

The rearrangement uses TRBV19 and TRBJ1-6; 7 bases line up with TRBD1. The clonotype was recovered from a human donor who received a combined kidney and bone marrow transplant. This specimen consisted of CD4+ T cells from blood, obtained before the transplant. Here the CDR3 DNA reads TGTGCCAGTACCCTAGACAGGGCCCCTAATTCACCCCTCCACTTT. Its protein product is CASTLDRAPNSPLHF.